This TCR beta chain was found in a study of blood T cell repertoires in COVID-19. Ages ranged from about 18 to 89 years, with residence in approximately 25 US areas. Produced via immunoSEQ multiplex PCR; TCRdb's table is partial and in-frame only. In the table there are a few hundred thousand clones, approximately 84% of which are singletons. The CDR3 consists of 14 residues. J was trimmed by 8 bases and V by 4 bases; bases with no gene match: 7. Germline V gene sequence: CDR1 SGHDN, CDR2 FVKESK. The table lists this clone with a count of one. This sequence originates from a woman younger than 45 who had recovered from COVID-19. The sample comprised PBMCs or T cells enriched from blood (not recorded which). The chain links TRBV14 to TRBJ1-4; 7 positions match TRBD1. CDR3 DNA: TGTGCCAGCAGCCCCGACAGGGTGGGGGAAAAACTGTTTTTT. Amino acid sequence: CASSPDRVGEKLFF.